The 10 T cell receptor beta chains below all came from one sample that was sequenced in a study of blood T cell repertoires in COVID-19. This table comes from immunoSEQ multiplex PCR, and its TCRdb copy is limited to in-frame clones, with some not included. The sample shows roughly 180,000 clones, roughly 80% of them seen only once. Specimen: PBMCs or T cells enriched from blood (not recorded which). The source is a woman in her thirties or forties with acute COVID-19.

This sequence joins TRBV27 and TRBJ2-2; TRBD2 is a possible D gene (5 bases). CDR3 size: 14 residues. V was clipped by 2 bases and J by 4 bases, with 8 bases between them. Germline loops: CDR1 MNHEY, CDR2 SMNVEV (reference sequence). In nucleotides, the CDR3 is TGTGCCAGCAGTTTAGGCGGGCCCACCGGGGAGCTGTTTTTT. Translated, it gives CASSLGGPTGELFF.

This clone was counted a few times. The chain combines TRBV28 with TRBJ1-6; no clear D gene. This CDR3 has 13 amino acids. Per the germline V gene, CDR1 is MDHEN and CDR2 is SYDVKM. The V and J ends lost 6 bases and 3 bases respectively, with 6 bases between them. This CDR3 is CASRQDYNSPLHF. CDR3 sequence (DNA): TGTGCCAGCAGGCAGGACTATAATTCACCCCTCCACTTT.

The CDR3 region has the DNA TGCAGTGCTAGTGGAACTTACGAGCAGTACTTC. Translation gives CSASGTYEQYF. The chain joins TRBV20-1 to TRBJ2-7; D not resolved. This CDR3 contains 11 residues. V lost 3 bases and J lost 4, with 7 bases in between. From germline, CDR1 is DFQATT and CDR2 SNEGSKA (reference sequence).

This chain links TRBV2 with TRBJ2-6; D unresolved. The CDR3 contains 16 residues. Germline V gene sequence: CDR1 SNHLY, CDR2 FYNNEI. Trimming left V 5 bases short and J 1 base short, with 12 bases between. The CDR3 DNA is TGTGCCAGCAGTCCCAGCGCCTTATCTGGGGCCAACGTCCTGACTTTC. Protein: CASSPSALSGANVLTF.

This clone was observed once. CDR3 DNA sequence: TGTGCCAGTAGTATCGGTTTATTCGGACAGGGGATCTCTGGGGCCAACGTCCTGACTTTC. The encoded protein is CASSIGLFGQGISGANVLTF. The chain uses TRBV19 and TRBJ2-6; TRBD1 aligns across 9 bases. This CDR3 spans 20 amino acids. The germline V gene encodes CDR1 LNHDA and CDR2 SQIVND (reference sequence). The V segment lost 3 bases and the J segment 0 bases; nucleotides outside the gene matches: 12.

The chain carries TRBV9 and TRBJ1-6, with D possibly TRBD1 on 6 matching bases. The CDR3 spans 16 residues. From germline, CDR1 is SGDLS and CDR2 YYNGEE. Trimming shortened V by 0 bases and J by 8 bases, and 15 bases separated the two germline ends. The CDR3 sequence: CASSVEARGYDSPLHF. The CDR3 DNA is TGTGCCAGCAGCGTAGAGGCCAGGGGATACGATTCACCCCTCCACTTT.

The chain combines TRBV9 with TRBJ2-3, with 9 bases aligning to TRBD2. With V trimmed by 5 bases and J by 4 bases, 8 bases remained unmatched. The CDR3 length is 15 residues. Germline V lookup: CDR1 SGDLS, CDR2 YYNGEE. CDR3 DNA sequence: TGTGCCAGCAGTTTAAGCGGGAGGAGGGCAGATACGCAGTATTTT. Translating it yields CASSLSGRRADTQYF.

The chain links TRBV4-1 to TRBJ2-5; unclear D gene. The CDR3 sequence is 15 residues long. CDR1 and CDR2 (germline): MGHRA, YSYEKL. The V and J ends lost 0 bases and 2 bases respectively, with 10 bases between them. The CDR3: CASSQEMRLQETQYF. The DNA for the CDR3 is TGCGCCAGCAGCCAAGAGATGCGCCTACAAGAGACCCAGTACTTC.

This clone was counted once. J is TRBJ2-1 and V is TRBV15; TRBD2 matches at 13 bases. CDR1 is LNHNV and CDR2 is YYDKDF in the germline V gene (reference sequence). The ends lost 2 bases at V and 8 bases at J; junction bases unmatched: 9. The CDR3 has 17 residues. CDR3 sequence reads: CATSRKPGLAGSHEQFF. In nucleotides, the CDR3 is TGTGCCACCAGCAGAAAACCGGGACTAGCGGGATCCCATGAGCAGTTCTTC. The full variable domain, in which reference TRBV15 and TRBJ2-1 provide the parts outside the CDR3, is DAMVIQNPRYQVTQFGKPVTLSCSQTLNHNVMYWYQQKSSQAPKLLFHYYDKDFNNEADTPDNFQSRRPNTSFCFLDIRSPGLGDTAMYLCATSRKPGLAGSHEQFFGPGTRLTVL.

The chain recombines TRBV5-1 with TRBJ2-7, with 7 positions matching TRBD1. The CDR3 contains 13 residues. Germline trimming cut 3 bases from V and 7 bases from J; bases unmatched to any gene: 7. Germline CDR1 SGHRS, CDR2 YFSETQ. Written as DNA, the CDR3 is TGCGCCAGCAGCTGGGACAGCCAGGGTGAGCAGTACTTC. This translates into CASSWDSQGEQYF.